A few counts support the clone carrying this T cell receptor beta chain. The data are from a study of blood T cell repertoires in COVID-19. At the level of the study: The samples span acute and convalescent COVID-19 from the United States, Italy and Spain. T cells, B-cell-depleted T cells, or PBMCs supplied cDNA or gDNA.

Original analysis: Amplification with reference gene primers provided the estimates of nucleated cell counts. Profiled with immunoSEQ multiplex PCR; TCRdb holds only in-frame clones, not every one. That table gives V, J and clone size, and the DNA gave D and trimming. The data show some 120,000 clones, about 70% seen once. Unmatched junction bases numbered 3, after V lost 4 bases and J lost 6 bases. This CDR3 comprises 13 residues. Germline CDR1 reads MDHEN; CDR2 reads SYDVKM. Seattle patient enrollment occurred during active infection, with longitudinal follow-up thereafter. The rearrangement uses TRBV28 and TRBJ2-7; TRBD1 matches 10 bases. The sample comprised peripheral blood. This clonotype was obtained from a man of 80 years or more with COVID-19, enrolled during active disease. In DNA form, the CDR3 reads TGTGCCAGCAGTTCGGGACAGGGGTCCGAGCAGTACTTC. Protein product: CASSSGQGSEQYF.